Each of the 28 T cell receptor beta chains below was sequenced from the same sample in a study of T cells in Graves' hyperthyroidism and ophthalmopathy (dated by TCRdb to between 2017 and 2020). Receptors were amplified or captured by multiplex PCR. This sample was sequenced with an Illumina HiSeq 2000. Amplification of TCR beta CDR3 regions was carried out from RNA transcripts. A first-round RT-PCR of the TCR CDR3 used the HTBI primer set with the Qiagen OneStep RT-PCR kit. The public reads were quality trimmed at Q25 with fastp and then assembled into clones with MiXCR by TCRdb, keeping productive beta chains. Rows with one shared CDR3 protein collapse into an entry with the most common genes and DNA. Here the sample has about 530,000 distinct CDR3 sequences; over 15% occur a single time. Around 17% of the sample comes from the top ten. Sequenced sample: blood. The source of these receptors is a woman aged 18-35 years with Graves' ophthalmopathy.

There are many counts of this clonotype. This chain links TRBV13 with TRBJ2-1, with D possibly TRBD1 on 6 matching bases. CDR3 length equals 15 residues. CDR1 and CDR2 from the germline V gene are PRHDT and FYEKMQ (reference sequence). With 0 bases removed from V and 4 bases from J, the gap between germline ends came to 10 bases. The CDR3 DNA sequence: TGTGCCAGCAGCTTAGGGGCGGACAGATACAATGAGCAGTTCTTC. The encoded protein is CASSLGADRYNEQFF.

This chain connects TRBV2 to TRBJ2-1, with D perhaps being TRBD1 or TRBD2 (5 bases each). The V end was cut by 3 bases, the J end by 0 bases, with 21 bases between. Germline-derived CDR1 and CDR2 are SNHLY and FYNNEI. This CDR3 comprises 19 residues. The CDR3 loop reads CASSDPGERGESSYNEQFF. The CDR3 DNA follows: TGTGCCAGCAGTGATCCCGGAGAGAGAGGGGAGAGCTCCTACAATGAGCAGTTCTTC.

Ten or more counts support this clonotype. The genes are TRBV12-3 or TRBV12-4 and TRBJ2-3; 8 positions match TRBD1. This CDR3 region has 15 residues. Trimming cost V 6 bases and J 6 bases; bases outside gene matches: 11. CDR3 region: CASSTPGGRSDTQYF. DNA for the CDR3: TGTGCCAGCAGCACACCAGGGGGCCGATCGGATACGCAGTATTTT.

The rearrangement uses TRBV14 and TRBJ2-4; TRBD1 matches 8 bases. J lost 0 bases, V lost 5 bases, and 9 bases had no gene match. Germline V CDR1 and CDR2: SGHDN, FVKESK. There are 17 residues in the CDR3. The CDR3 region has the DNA TGTGCCAGCAGCTGGGGACAGGAACAACTAGCCAAAAACATTCAGTACTTC. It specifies CASSWGQEQLAKNIQYF.

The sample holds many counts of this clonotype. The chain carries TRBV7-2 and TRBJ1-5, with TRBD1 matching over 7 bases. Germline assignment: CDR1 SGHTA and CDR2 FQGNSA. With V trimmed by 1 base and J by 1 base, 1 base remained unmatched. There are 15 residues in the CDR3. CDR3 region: CASSLGDRSNQPQHF. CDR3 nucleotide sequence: TGTGCCAGCAGCTTAGGGGACAGAAGCAATCAGCCCCAGCATTTT. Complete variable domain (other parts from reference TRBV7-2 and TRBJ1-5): GAGVSQSPSNKVTEKGKDVELRCDPISGHTALYWYRQSLGQGLEFLIYFQGNSAPDKSGLPSDRFSAERTGGSVSTLTIQRTQQEDSAVYLCASSLGDRSNQPQHFGDGTRLSIL.

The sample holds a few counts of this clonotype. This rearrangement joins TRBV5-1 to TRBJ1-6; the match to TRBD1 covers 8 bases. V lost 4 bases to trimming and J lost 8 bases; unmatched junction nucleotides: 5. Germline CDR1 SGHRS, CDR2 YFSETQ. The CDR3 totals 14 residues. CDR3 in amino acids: CASSMGQEHSPLHF. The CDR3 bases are TGCGCCAGCAGCATGGGACAGGAGCATTCACCCCTCCACTTT.

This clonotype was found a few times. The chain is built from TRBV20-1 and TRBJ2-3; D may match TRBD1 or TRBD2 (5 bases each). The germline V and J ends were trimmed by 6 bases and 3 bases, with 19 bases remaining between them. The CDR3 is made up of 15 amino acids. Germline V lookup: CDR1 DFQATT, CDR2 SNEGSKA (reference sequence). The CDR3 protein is CSASGPATITDTQYF. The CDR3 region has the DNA TGCAGTGCCTCGGGGCCGGCAACAATTACAGATACGCAGTATTTT.

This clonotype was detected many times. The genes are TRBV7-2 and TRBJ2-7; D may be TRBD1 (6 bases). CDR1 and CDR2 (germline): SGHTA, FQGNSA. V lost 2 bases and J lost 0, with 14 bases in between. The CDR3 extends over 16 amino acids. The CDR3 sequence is CASSLYPTGNSYEQYF. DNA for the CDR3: TGTGCCAGCAGCTTATACCCCACAGGGAACTCCTACGAGCAGTACTTC.

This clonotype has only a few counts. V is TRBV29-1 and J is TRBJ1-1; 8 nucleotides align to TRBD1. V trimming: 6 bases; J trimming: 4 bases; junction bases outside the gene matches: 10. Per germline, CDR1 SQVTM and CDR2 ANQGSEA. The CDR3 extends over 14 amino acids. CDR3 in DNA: TGCAGCGTGACCCGGGACAGGAGGGGCACTGAAGCTTTCTTT. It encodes CSVTRDRRGTEAFF.

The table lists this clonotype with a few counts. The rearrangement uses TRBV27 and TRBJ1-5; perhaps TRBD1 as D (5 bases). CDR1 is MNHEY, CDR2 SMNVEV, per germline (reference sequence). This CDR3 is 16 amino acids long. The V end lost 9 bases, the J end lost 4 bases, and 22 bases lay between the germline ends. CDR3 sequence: CASRLRGDRTNQPQHF. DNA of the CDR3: TGTGCCAGTCGATTAAGGGGTGATAGGACAAATCAGCCCCAGCATTTT.

The CDR3 is CSAASNEKLFF. Written as DNA, the CDR3 is TGCAGTGCAGCCTCCAATGAAAAACTGTTTTTT. This sequence joins TRBV20-1 and TRBJ1-4; D is unresolved. CDR3 length: 11 residues. With 6 bases removed from V and 5 bases from J, the gap between germline ends came to 7 bases. Germline lookup yields CDR1 DFQATT and CDR2 SNEGSKA (reference sequence).

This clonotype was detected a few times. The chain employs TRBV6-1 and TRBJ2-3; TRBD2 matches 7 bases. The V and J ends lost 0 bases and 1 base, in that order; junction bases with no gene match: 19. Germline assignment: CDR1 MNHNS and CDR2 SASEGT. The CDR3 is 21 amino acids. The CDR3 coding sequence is TGTGCCAGCAGTGAAGCCCTTCTCCTTATGGCGGGGGTAACGGGCACAGATACGCAGTATTTT. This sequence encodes CASSEALLLMAGVTGTDTQYF.

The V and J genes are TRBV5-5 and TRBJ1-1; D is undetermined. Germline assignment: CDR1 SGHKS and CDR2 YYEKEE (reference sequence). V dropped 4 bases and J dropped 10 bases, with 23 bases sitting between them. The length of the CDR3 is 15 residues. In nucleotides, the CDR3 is TGTGCCAGCAGCCTCTCAGCCGTCGCCAACAATCTAGCTTTCTTT. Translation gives CASSLSAVANNLAFF.

CDR3 protein: CASSKGLAEPKNIQYF. The CDR3 DNA sequence: TGCGCCAGCAGCAAGGGACTAGCGGAACCAAAAAACATTCAGTACTTC. The chain has TRBV4-1 and TRBJ2-4; 11 nucleotides agree with TRBD2. Trimming removed 5 bases from V and 4 bases from J; junction bases left unmatched: 7. From germline, CDR1 is MGHRA and CDR2 YSYEKL. The CDR3 runs to 16 residues.

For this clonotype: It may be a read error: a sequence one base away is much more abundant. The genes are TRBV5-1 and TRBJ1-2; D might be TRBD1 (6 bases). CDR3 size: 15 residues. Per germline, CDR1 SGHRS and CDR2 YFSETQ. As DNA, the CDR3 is TGCTCCAGCAGCTTGGGGGCTGGGAACGGTCATGGCTACACCTTC. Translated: CSSSLGAGNGHGYTF.

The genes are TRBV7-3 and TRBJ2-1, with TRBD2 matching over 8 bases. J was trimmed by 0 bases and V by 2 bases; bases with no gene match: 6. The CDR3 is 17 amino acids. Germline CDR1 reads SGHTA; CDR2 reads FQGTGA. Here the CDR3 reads CASSLGKSGGSYNEQFF. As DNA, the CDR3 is TGTGCCAGCAGCTTAGGCAAGAGCGGGGGCTCCTACAATGAGCAGTTCTTC.

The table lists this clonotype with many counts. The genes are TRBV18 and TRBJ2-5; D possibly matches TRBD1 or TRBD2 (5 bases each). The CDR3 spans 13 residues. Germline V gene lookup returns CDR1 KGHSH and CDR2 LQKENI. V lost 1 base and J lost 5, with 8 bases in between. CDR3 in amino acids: CASSPQGPETQYF. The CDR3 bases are TGTGCCAGCTCACCACAGGGACCGGAGACCCAGTACTTC.

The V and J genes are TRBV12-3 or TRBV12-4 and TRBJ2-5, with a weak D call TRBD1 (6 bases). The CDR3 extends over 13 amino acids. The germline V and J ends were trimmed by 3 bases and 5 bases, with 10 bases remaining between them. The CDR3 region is CASSLRGIETQYF. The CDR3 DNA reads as TGTGCCAGCAGTTTGAGGGGGATTGAGACCCAGTACTTC.

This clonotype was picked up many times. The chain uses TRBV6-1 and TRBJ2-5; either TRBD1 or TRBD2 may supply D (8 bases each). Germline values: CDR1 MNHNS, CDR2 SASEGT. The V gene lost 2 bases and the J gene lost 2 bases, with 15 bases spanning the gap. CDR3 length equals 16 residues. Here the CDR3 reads CASSETGGTGQETQYF. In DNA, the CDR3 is TGTGCCAGCAGTGAAACGGGAGGGACAGGACAAGAGACCCAGTACTTC.

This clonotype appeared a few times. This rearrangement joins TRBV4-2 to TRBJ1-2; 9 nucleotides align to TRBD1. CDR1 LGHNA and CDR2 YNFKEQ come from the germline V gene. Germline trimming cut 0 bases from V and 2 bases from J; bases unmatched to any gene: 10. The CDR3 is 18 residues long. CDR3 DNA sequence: TGTGCCAGCAGCCAAGATCTTACAGGGGGCGCGTTGAACTATGGCTACACCTTC. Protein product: CASSQDLTGGALNYGYTF.

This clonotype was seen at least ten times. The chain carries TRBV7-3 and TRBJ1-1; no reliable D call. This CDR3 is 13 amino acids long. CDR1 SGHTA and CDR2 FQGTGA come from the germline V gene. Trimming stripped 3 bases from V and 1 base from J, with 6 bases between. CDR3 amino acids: CASSFLQNTEAFF. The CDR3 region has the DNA TGTGCCAGCAGCTTTCTCCAGAACACTGAAGCTTTCTTT.

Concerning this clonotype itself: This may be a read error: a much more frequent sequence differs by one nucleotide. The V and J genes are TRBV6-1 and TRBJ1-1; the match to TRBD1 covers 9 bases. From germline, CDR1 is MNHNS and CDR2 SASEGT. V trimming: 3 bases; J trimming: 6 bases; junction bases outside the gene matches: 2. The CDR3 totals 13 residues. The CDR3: CASSEGTGSEAFF. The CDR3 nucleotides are TGTGCCAGCAGTGAGGGGACAGGGTCTGAAGCTTTCTTT.

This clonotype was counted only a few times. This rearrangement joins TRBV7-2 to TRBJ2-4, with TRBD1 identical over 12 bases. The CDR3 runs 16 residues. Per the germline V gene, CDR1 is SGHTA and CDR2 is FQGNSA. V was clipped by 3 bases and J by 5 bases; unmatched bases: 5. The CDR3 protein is CASSFRDRGRQNIQYF. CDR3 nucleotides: TGTGCCAGCAGCTTCCGGGACAGGGGGCGACAAAACATTCAGTACTTC.

The CDR3 nucleotides are TGTGCCAGCTCACCGACAGGGCCTAGCACAGATACGCAGTATTTT. Its protein product is CASSPTGPSTDTQYF. The genes are TRBV18 and TRBJ2-3; 7 bases match TRBD1. V lost 3 bases and J lost 0; bases outside the gene matches: 3. The length of the CDR3 is 15 residues. Germline values: CDR1 KGHSH, CDR2 LQKENI.

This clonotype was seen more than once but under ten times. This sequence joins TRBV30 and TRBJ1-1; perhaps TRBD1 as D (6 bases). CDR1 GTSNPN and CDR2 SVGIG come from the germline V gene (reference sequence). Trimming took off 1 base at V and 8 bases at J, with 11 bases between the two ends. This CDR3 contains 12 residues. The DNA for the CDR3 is TGTGCCTGGAGTGGGGGGCAGAGGGAAGCTTTCTTT. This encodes CAWSGGQREAFF.

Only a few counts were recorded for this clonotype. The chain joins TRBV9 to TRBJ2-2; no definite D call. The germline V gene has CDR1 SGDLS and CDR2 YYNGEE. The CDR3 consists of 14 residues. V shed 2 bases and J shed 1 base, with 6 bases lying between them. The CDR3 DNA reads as TGTGCCAGCAGCGTCGATCAGAACACCGGGGAGCTGTTTTTT. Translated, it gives CASSVDQNTGELFF.

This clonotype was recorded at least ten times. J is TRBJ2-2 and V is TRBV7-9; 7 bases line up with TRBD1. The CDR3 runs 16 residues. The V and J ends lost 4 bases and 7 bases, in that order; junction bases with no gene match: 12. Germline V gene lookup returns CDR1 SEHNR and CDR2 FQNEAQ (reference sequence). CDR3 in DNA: TGTGCCAGCAGCTCTCTCCCGGACAGGCTTGGCGGGGAGCTGTTTTTT. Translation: CASSSLPDRLGGELFF.

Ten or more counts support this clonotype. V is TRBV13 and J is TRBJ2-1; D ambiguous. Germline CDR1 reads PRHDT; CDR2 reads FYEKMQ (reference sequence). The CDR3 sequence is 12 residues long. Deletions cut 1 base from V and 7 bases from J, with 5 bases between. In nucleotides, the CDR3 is TGTGCCAGCAGCTTAGAACGTAATGAGCAGTTCTTC. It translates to CASSLERNEQFF.